This T cell receptor beta chain was documented in a study of T-cell reconstitution after alpha-beta-depleted transplantation in children. Overall study findings and caveats: Several hundred expanded graft clones reportedly were the source of alpha-beta T cells about two months after transplant. A year had passed since transplant, and T-cell counts and diversity by then came mostly from newly produced T cells. There were some patients whose high TCRbeta diversity at day 60 came from surviving recipient T cells and thymic progenitors.

This clonotype came up a few times. Its antigen is still unknown. The germline V and J ends were trimmed by 2 bases and 4 bases, with 14 bases remaining between them. The CDR3 consists of 15 residues. Germline loops: CDR1 SEHNR, CDR2 FQNEAQ (reference sequence). Unique molecular identifiers were used in preparing the TCRbeta library. In TCRdb, the PCR reads were re-called with MiXCR into one record per CDR3 protein. The sample has 250,000 to 400,000 distinct CDR3 sequences, about a quarter seen once. This TCR came from a male patient between 5 and 17 years old who had a stem cell transplant for acute lymphoblastic leukemia, so the T cells may come from the graft donor. The sequenced sample was PBMCs, mostly from graft donor cells, obtained 180 days after TCRalphabeta/CD19-depleted stem cell transplant. V usage is TRBV7-9 and J usage is TRBJ2-5; D is uncertain. CDR3 nucleotide sequence: TGTGCCAGCAGCTTATTGACGGCCCCTCGAGAGACCCAGTACTTC. The encoded protein is CASSLLTAPRETQYF. The full variable domain, in which reference TRBV7-9 and TRBJ2-5 provide the parts outside the CDR3, is DTGVSQNPRHKITKRGQNVTFRCDPISEHNRLYWYRQTLGQGPEFLTYFQNEAQLEKSRLLSDRFSAERPKGSFSTLEIQRTEQGDSAMYLCASSLLTAPRETQYFGPGTRLLVL.